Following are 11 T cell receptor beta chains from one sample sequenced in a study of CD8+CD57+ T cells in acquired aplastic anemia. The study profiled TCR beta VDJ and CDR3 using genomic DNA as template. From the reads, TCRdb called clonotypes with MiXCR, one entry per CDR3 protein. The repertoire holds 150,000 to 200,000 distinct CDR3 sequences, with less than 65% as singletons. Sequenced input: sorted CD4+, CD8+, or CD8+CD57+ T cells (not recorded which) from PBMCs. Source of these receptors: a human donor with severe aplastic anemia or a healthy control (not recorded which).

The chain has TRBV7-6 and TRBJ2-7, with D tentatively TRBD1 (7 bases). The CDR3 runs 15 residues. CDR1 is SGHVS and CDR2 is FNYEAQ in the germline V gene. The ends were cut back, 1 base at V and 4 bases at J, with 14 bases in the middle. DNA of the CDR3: TGTGCCAGCAGCTTAGGCGAGGCAGGGGGGTACGAGCAGTACTTC. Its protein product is CASSLGEAGGYEQYF.

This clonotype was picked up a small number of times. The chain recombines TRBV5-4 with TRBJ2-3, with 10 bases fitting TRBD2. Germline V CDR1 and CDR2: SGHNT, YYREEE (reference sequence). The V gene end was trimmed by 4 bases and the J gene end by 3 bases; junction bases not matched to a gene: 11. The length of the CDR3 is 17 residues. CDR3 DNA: TGTGCCAGCAGCCAAAATGAGCGGGGGGGTCTGACAGATACGCAGTATTTT. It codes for CASSQNERGGLTDTQYF. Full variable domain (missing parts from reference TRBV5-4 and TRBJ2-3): ETGVTQSPTHLIKTRGQQVTLRCSSQSGHNTVSWYQQALGQGPQFIFQYYREEENGRGNFPPRFSGLQFPNYSSELNVNALELDDSALYLCASSQNERGGLTDTQYFGPGTRLTVL.

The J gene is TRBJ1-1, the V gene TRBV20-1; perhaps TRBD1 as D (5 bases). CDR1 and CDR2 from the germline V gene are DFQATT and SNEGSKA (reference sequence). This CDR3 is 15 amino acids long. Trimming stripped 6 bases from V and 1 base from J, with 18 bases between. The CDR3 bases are TGCAGTGCCGCGGGGTTCTGGGGGACGAACACTGAAGCTTTCTTT. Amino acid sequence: CSAAGFWGTNTEAFF.

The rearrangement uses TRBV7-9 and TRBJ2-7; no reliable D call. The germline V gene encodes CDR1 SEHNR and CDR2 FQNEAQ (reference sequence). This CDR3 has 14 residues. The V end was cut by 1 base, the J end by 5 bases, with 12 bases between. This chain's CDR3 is CASSLVGSPNEQYF. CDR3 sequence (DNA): TGTGCCAGCAGCTTAGTGGGGTCTCCCAACGAGCAGTACTTC.

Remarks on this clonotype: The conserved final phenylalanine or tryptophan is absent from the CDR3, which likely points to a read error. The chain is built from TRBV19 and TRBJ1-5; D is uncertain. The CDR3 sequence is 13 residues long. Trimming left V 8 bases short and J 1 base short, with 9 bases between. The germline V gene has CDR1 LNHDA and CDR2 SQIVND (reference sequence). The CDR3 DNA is TGTGCCAGTGGGGAATACAGCAATCAGCCCCAGCATGGT. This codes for CASGEYSNQPQHG.

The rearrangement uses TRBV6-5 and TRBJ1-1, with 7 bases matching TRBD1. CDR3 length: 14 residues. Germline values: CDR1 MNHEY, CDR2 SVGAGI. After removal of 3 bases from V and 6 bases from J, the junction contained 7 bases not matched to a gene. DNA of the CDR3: TGTGCCAGCAGTTATGATCAGGGGGTACCTGAAGCTTTCTTT. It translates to CASSYDQGVPEAFF.

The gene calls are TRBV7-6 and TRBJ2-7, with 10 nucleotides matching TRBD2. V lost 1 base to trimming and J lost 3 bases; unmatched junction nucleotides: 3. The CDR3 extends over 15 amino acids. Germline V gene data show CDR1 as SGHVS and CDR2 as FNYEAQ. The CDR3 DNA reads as TGTGCCAGCAGCTTAGGGACTAGCGGAGTCTACGAGCAGTACTTC. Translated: CASSLGTSGVYEQYF.

The CDR3 bases are TGTGCCAGCAGGGGTGGGGGTATCGCCAACAATGAGCAGTTCTTC. It specifies CASRGGGIANNEQFF. This chain joins TRBV7-3 and TRBJ2-1; either TRBD1 or TRBD2 may fit D (5 bases each). Trimming took 6 bases from V and 5 from J, leaving 17 bases between them. The V gene's germline CDR1 is SGHTA and CDR2 FQGTGA. The CDR3 has 15 amino acids.

This CDR3 reads CASSSLLVYEQYF. The DNA of the CDR3 is TGTGCCAGCAGCTCCCTTTTAGTCTACGAGCAGTACTTC. This chain uses TRBV7-9 with TRBJ2-7; unclear D gene. CDR1 and CDR2 from the germline V gene are SEHNR and FQNEAQ (reference sequence). The V and J ends lost 4 bases and 3 bases respectively, with 10 bases between them. The CDR3 loop spans 13 amino acids.

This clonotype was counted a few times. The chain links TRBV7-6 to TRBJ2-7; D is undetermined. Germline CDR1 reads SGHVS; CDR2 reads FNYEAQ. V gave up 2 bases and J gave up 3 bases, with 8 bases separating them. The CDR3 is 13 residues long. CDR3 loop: CASSLRGDYEQYF. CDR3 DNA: TGTGCCAGCAGCTTACGTGGGGACTACGAGCAGTACTTC.

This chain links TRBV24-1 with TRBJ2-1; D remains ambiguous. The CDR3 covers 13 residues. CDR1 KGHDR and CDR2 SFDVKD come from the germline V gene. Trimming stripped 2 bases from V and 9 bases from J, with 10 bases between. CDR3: CATSDSRHSEQFF. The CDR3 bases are TGTGCCACCAGTGATTCGCGGCACAGTGAGCAGTTCTTC.